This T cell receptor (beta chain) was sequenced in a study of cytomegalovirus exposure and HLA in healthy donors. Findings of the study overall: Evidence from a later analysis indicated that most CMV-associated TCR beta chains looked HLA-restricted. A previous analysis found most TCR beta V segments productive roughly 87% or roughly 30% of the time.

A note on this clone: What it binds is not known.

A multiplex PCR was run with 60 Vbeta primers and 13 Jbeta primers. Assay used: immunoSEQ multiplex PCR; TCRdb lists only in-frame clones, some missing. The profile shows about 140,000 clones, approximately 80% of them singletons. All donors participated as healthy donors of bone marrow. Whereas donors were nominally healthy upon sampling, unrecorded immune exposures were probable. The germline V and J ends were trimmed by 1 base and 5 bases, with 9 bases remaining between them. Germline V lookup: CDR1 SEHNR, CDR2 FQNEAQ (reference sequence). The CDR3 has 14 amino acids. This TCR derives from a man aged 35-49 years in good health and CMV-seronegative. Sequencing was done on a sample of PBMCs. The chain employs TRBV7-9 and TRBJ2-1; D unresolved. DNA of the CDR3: TGTGCCAGCAGCTTAGGGGCAGAAAACAATGAGCAGTTCTTC. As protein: CASSLGAENNEQFF.